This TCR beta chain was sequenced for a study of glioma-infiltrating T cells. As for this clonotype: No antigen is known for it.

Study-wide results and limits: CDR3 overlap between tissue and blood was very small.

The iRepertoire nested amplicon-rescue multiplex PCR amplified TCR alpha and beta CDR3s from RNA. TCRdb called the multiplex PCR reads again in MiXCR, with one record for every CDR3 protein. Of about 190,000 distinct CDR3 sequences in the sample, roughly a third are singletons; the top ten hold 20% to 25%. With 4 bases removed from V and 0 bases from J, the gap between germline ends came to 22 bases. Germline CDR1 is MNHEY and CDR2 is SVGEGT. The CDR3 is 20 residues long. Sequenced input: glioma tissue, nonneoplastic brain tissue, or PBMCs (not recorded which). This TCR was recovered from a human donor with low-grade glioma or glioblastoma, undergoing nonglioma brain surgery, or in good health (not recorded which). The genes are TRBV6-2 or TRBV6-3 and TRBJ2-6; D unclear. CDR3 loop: CASSSLRFLGISSGANVLTF. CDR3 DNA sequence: TGTGCCAGCAGTTCACTCAGATTTCTGGGAATAAGCTCTGGGGCCAACGTCCTGACTTTC.